This entry lists 14 T cell receptor beta chains sequenced from one sample in a study of T cell repertoires in ileal Crohn's disease. Libraries were prepared by immunoSEQ multiplex PCR; TCRdb keeps only in-frame clonotypes and omits some of them. The profile shows 5,000 to 6,000 clones, more than 80% of them singletons. The sequenced sample consisted of ileal tissue. These receptors were taken from an adult with Crohn's disease.

This rearrangement joins TRBV5-4 to TRBJ1-2, with a tentative D call TRBD1 (5 bases). The CDR3 loop spans 13 amino acids. CDR1 SGHNT and CDR2 YYREEE come from the germline V gene (reference sequence). The V gene lost 5 bases and the J gene lost 3 bases, with 11 bases spanning the gap. The CDR3 loop reads CASRSTAYYGYTF. For the CDR3, the DNA is TGTGCCAGCAGGTCGACAGCCTACTATGGCTACACCTTC.

The rearrangement joins TRBV18 to TRBJ2-2, with D maybe TRBD1 (6 bases). The V end lost 5 bases, the J end lost 6 bases, and 13 bases lay between the germline ends. The germline CDR1 and CDR2 sequences are KGHSH and LQKENI. This CDR3 contains 14 residues. In DNA form, the CDR3 reads TGTGCCAGCTCAGCTAACAGGGAACCCGGGGAGCTGTTTTTT. This sequence encodes CASSANREPGELFF. The variable domain in full, completed from reference TRBV18 and TRBJ2-2, reads NAGVMQNPRHLVRRRGQEARLRCSPMKGHSHVYWYRQLPEEGLKFMVYLQKENIIDESGMPKERFSAEFPKEGPSILRIQQVVRGDSAAYFCASSANREPGELFFGEGSRLTVL.

V gene TRBV28 combines with J gene TRBJ1-2, with 8 nucleotides matching TRBD1. The junction had 12 bases not matched to a gene; V was cut back by 5 bases and J by 4 bases. The CDR3 runs 16 residues. In germline, CDR1 is MDHEN, CDR2 SYDVKM. The CDR3 loop is CASSLWGPGGVYGYTF. The DNA of the CDR3 is TGTGCCAGCAGTCTGTGGGGGCCAGGGGGCGTCTATGGCTACACCTTC.

This clone was detected only once. The V call is TRBV18, the J call TRBJ2-2; a weak D match, TRBD1 (6 bases). With 5 bases removed from V and 5 bases from J, the gap between germline ends came to 12 bases. This CDR3 has 14 residues. CDR1 is KGHSH and CDR2 is LQKENI in the germline V gene. The CDR3 nucleotides read TGTGCCAGCTCATACGGACAGAGAACCGGGGAGCTGTTTTTT. It specifies CASSYGQRTGELFF.

There are a few counts of this clone. This chain links TRBV6-1 with TRBJ2-7; TRBD2 might be the D (6 bases). This CDR3 comprises 14 residues. CDR1 MNHNS and CDR2 SASEGT come from the germline V gene. Trimming cost V 3 bases and J 0 bases, with 9 bases left between them. The CDR3 DNA sequence: TGTGCCAGCAGTGAGCGGGGTGGCTCCTACGAGCAGTACTTC. It translates to CASSERGGSYEQYF.

This clone was picked up a small number of times. This chain joins TRBV7-9 and TRBJ1-2; D remains unclear. Germline V gene lookup returns CDR1 SEHNR and CDR2 FQNEAQ (reference sequence). The CDR3 length is 14 residues. V shed 2 bases and J shed 4 bases, with 11 bases lying between them. The CDR3 loop is CASSLTVTLYGYTF. The CDR3 DNA reads as TGTGCCAGCAGCTTAACGGTAACGCTCTATGGCTACACCTTC.

As DNA, the CDR3 is TGTGCCAGCAGGGCAGGGGCCTTAACTTATGGCTACACCTTC. It encodes CASRAGALTYGYTF. J is TRBJ1-2 and V is TRBV6-1; perhaps TRBD1 as D (6 bases). CDR1 MNHNS and CDR2 SASEGT come from the germline V gene. CDR3 length equals 14 residues. V was pared by 6 bases and J by 5 bases, with 16 bases between.

The V call is TRBV7-9, the J call TRBJ2-5, with 10 bases identical to TRBD1. CDR1 is SEHNR, CDR2 FQNEAQ, per germline (reference sequence). The CDR3 totals 13 residues. The junction had 5 bases not matched to a gene; V was cut back by 6 bases and J by 7 bases. CDR3: CASSGDRGGTQYF. CDR3 sequence (DNA): TGTGCCAGCAGTGGGGACAGGGGTGGGACCCAGTACTTC.

V is TRBV15 and J is TRBJ2-1; D might be TRBD1 (5 bases). Germline assignment: CDR1 LNHNV and CDR2 YYDKDF (reference sequence). The CDR3 spans 13 residues. V lost 0 bases to trimming and J lost 8 bases, with 8 bases between them. The DNA of the CDR3 is TGTGCCACCAGCAGAGACCTCAGGGATGAGCAGTTCTTC. Translating gives CATSRDLRDEQFF.

This clone showed up just a few times. The CDR3 coding sequence is TGTGCCAGCAGTTTACCCCCGGGACAGGGTAGTATAGAACTGTTTTTT. It encodes CASSLPPGQGSIELFF. The rearrangement joins TRBV28 to TRBJ1-4, with 9 bases fitting TRBD1. Germline CDR1 reads MDHEN; CDR2 reads SYDVKM. The CDR3 length is 16 residues. V was clipped by 2 bases and J by 12 bases; unmatched bases: 13.

This clone is a singleton in its sample. The V gene is TRBV29-1, the J gene TRBJ2-7, with 12 bases that match TRBD2. Germline V CDR1 and CDR2: SQVTM, ANQGSEA. CDR3 length: 13 residues. After removal of 7 bases from V and 6 bases from J, the junction contained 7 bases not matched to a gene. CDR3 sequence: CSASTSGSGEQYF. CDR3 bases: TGCAGCGCCTCGACTAGCGGGAGTGGCGAGCAGTACTTC.

The rearrangement links TRBV7-2 to TRBJ1-2; D unresolved. Germline CDR1 is SGHTA and CDR2 is FQGNSA. The CDR3 extends over 12 amino acids. V was trimmed by 4 bases and J by 1 base, leaving 4 bases between them. The CDR3 coding sequence is TGTGCCAGCAGCTCGTATAACTATGGCTACACCTTC. Protein product: CASSSYNYGYTF.

The rearrangement joins TRBV7-2 to TRBJ2-3; TRBD1 might be the D (6 bases). Trimming removed 1 base from V and 4 bases from J, with 9 bases in between. The CDR3 has 14 residues. The germline V gene has CDR1 SGHTA and CDR2 FQGNSA. CDR3 in amino acids: CASSLDRVADTQYF. CDR3 coding DNA: TGTGCCAGCAGCTTAGACAGGGTTGCAGATACGCAGTATTTT.

The chain combines TRBV18 with TRBJ2-7; D not resolved. Germline V gene data show CDR1 as KGHSH and CDR2 as LQKENI. With 3 bases removed from V and 3 bases from J, the gap between germline ends came to 9 bases. This CDR3 spans 13 amino acids. The CDR3 spells CASSPRSDYEQYF. In DNA form, the CDR3 reads TGTGCCAGCTCACCGAGGAGCGACTACGAGCAGTACTTC.